The 26 T cell receptor beta chains reported below all come from one sample, sequenced in a study of T cell responses to AZD1222 COVID-19 vaccine (dated by TCRdb to the early 2020s). The time point label for this specimen denotes: about 28 days (+/-7) after the second vaccine dose. The library was generated by the immunoSEQ multiplex PCR assay. TCRdb's version of the immuneACCESS table is confined to in-frame rearrangements and falls short of the full clone set. An unresolved V gene accounts for under half of the shortfall where checked; the remainder is of unknown origin. The sample table lists some 190,000 clones, roughly 91% of them with a count of one. Of the sample, 1.9% falls within the top ten clones. This specimen was peripheral blood, taken 28 days after the second AZD1222 dose. All receptors come from an adult who received the AZD1222 COVID-19 vaccine.

The chain joins TRBV3-1 (or the pseudogene TRBV3-2) to TRBJ2-3; 9 bases are shared with TRBD2. Germline V gene data show CDR1 as LGHDT and CDR2 as YNNKEL (reference sequence). The trim removed 0 bases at V and 0 bases at J, leaving 4 bases unmatched. This CDR3 is built from 17 residues. The CDR3 reads CASSQESSGASTDTQYF. The CDR3 nucleotides read TGTGCCAGCAGCCAAGAGTCTAGCGGGGCTAGCACAGATACGCAGTATTTT.

The chain employs TRBV7-9 and TRBJ2-3, with 9 bases matching TRBD1. Germline-derived CDR1 and CDR2 are SEHNR and FQNEAQ (reference sequence). This CDR3 spans 15 amino acids. The trim removed 5 bases at V and 3 bases at J, leaving 6 bases unmatched. CDR3 in DNA: TGTGCCAGCAGCCCGGGACAGGGAGGTACAGATACGCAGTATTTT. It codes for CASSPGQGGTDTQYF.

The chain joins TRBV5-8 to TRBJ2-7; 10 nucleotides agree with TRBD1. Germline CDR1 is SGHTS and CDR2 is YDEGEE. J gave up 6 bases and V 4 bases, and 7 bases lay outside the gene matches. CDR3 length: 14 amino acids. CDR3 region: CASSATGGMGEQYF. The CDR3 coding sequence is TGTGCCAGCAGCGCGACAGGGGGCATGGGCGAGCAGTACTTC.

V gene TRBV4-3 combines with J gene TRBJ2-7; D remains unclear. CDR3 length equals 13 residues. The V and J ends lost 0 bases and 2 bases respectively, with 5 bases between them. Looked up from germline, CDR1 is LGHNA and CDR2 is YSLEER. Here the CDR3 reads CASSQDWTYEQYF. The CDR3, as DNA: TGCGCCAGCAGCCAAGATTGGACCTACGAGCAGTACTTC.

The gene calls are TRBV14 and TRBJ2-7, with 10 bases that match TRBD2. This CDR3 is built from 16 residues. Germline CDR1 is SGHDN and CDR2 is FVKESK. V lost 4 bases to trimming and J lost 10 bases; unmatched junction nucleotides: 16. CDR3 region: CASSLGLPAGGPLQYF. In DNA, the CDR3 is TGTGCCAGCAGCCTGGGACTGCCAGCGGGAGGGCCTCTTCAGTACTTC.

The chain is built from TRBV7-9 and TRBJ1-1, with 7 bases lining up with TRBD1. The junction had 6 bases not matched to a gene; V was cut back by 4 bases and J by 10 bases. The V gene's germline CDR1 is SEHNR and CDR2 FQNEAQ (reference sequence). This CDR3 region has 12 residues. The chain's CDR3 is CASSSTGVGAFF. The CDR3 DNA reads TGTGCCAGCAGCTCAACAGGGGTTGGAGCTTTCTTT.

The rearrangement uses TRBV29-1 and TRBJ2-1; a weak D match, TRBD1 (5 bases). CDR1 is SQVTM and CDR2 is ANQGSEA in the germline V gene. This CDR3 has 14 residues. Trimming took 8 bases from V and 8 from J, leaving 22 bases between them. CDR3 DNA sequence: TGCAGCCTTTCTGGGCAGGGTTTTGGAGATGAGCAGTTCTTC. Translation: CSLSGQGFGDEQFF.

This chain links TRBV9 with TRBJ1-1; 10 nucleotides match TRBD1. Looked up from germline, CDR1 is SGDLS and CDR2 is YYNGEE. The CDR3 totals 16 residues. Trimming removed 0 bases from V and 1 base from J; junction bases left unmatched: 3. Here the CDR3 reads CASSVETGGSNTEAFF. Here the CDR3 DNA reads TGTGCCAGCAGCGTAGAGACAGGGGGCTCGAACACTGAAGCTTTCTTT.

The chain combines TRBV2 with TRBJ1-2; D gene unclear. The CDR3 is 14 amino acids. V shed 4 bases and J shed 2 bases, with 11 bases lying between them. Germline lookup yields CDR1 SNHLY and CDR2 FYNNEI. CDR3 protein: CASSAGTKNYGYTF. DNA of the CDR3: TGTGCCAGCAGTGCAGGCACAAAGAACTATGGCTACACCTTC.

The chain carries TRBV5-4 and TRBJ2-5; 8 nucleotides align to TRBD1. The CDR3 has 15 amino acids. Trimming removed 4 bases from V and 5 bases from J; junction bases left unmatched: 10. Germline V CDR1 and CDR2: SGHNT, YYREEE (reference sequence). The CDR3 protein is CASSRQDRVGETQYF. The CDR3 DNA follows: TGTGCCAGCAGCCGTCAGGACAGGGTTGGGGAGACCCAGTACTTC.

The V gene is TRBV3-1 (or the pseudogene TRBV3-2), the J gene TRBJ2-7; 7 bases agree with TRBD2. Looked up from germline, CDR1 is LGHDT and CDR2 is YNNKEL (reference sequence). Unmatched junction bases numbered 13, after V lost 2 bases and J lost 6 bases. This CDR3 is 16 amino acids long. CDR3 DNA: TGTGCCAGCAGCCAACCGAGACGGGACTATCCAGGCGAGCAGTACTTC. Protein product: CASSQPRRDYPGEQYF.

This chain connects TRBV9 to TRBJ2-1, with D possibly TRBD2 on 7 matching bases. V was trimmed by 4 bases and J by 8 bases, leaving 16 bases between them. CDR1 is SGDLS, CDR2 YYNGEE, per germline. This CDR3 has 14 residues. The CDR3 coding sequence is TGTGCCAGCAGCATTTCGGGGAGGGGGGATGAGCAGTTCTTC. Protein sequence: CASSISGRGDEQFF.

This chain connects TRBV5-1 to TRBJ2-1; 9 bases align to TRBD1. CDR1 is SGHRS and CDR2 is YFSETQ in the germline V gene. Trimming removed 1 base from V and 1 base from J; junction bases left unmatched: 12. The CDR3 is made up of 19 amino acids. The CDR3 reads CASSLFVQMDRGSYNEQFF. The CDR3 DNA follows: TGCGCCAGCAGCTTGTTTGTGCAGATGGACAGGGGTTCCTACAATGAGCAGTTCTTC.

The rearrangement joins TRBV7-8 to TRBJ1-1; 7 nucleotides match TRBD1. Germline V gives CDR1 SGHVS, CDR2 FQNEAQ. V was pared by 5 bases and J by 2 bases, with 14 bases of the junction left unmatched. The length of the CDR3 is 17 residues. In DNA, the CDR3 is TGTGCCAGCAGCCCGAAACGAGGGGGCCAAGTAAACACTGAAGCTTTCTTT. This encodes CASSPKRGGQVNTEAFF.

The V and J genes are TRBV6-5 and TRBJ2-1; 11 nucleotides align to TRBD1. The CDR3 consists of 14 residues. Unmatched junction bases numbered 6, after V lost 7 bases and J lost 7 bases. Per germline, CDR1 MNHEY and CDR2 SVGAGI. The CDR3 is CASTGTGGTNEQFF. The CDR3 coding sequence is TGTGCCAGCACCGGGACAGGGGGTACGAATGAGCAGTTCTTC.

This clone occurred once. The chain joins TRBV5-4 to TRBJ2-1; tentatively, D is TRBD2 (5 bases). Trimming cost V 2 bases and J 2 bases, with 8 bases left between them. Germline CDR1 SGHNT, CDR2 YYREEE (reference sequence). The CDR3 sequence is 14 residues long. The CDR3 region is CASSFSGAYNEQFF. The CDR3 coding sequence is TGTGCCAGCAGCTTCAGCGGCGCCTACAATGAGCAGTTCTTC.

The chain recombines TRBV3-1 (or the pseudogene TRBV3-2) with TRBJ1-6, with D uncertain. The V gene's germline CDR1 is LGHDT and CDR2 YNNKEL (reference sequence). The CDR3 sequence is 16 residues long. The V end lost 4 bases, the J end lost 0 bases, and 10 bases lay between the germline ends. The CDR3 here is CASSPRLSSYNSPLHF. For the CDR3, the DNA is TGTGCCAGCAGCCCAAGGCTAAGCTCCTATAATTCACCCCTCCACTTT.

In nucleotides, the CDR3 is TGTGCCAGTAGGAACAATCAGCCCCAGCATTTT. Its translation: CASRNNQPQHF. V is TRBV6-5 and J is TRBJ1-5; D remains ambiguous. V dropped 9 bases and J dropped 3 bases, with 6 bases sitting between them. This CDR3 is 11 amino acids long. The germline CDR1 and CDR2 sequences are MNHEY and SVGAGI.

V gene TRBV6-5 combines with J gene TRBJ1-2, with TRBD1 identical over 7 bases. V lost 5 bases to trimming and J lost 5 bases; unmatched junction nucleotides: 8. The CDR3 runs to 14 residues. Germline CDR1 and CDR2: MNHEY and SVGAGI. CDR3 coding DNA: TGTGCCAGCAGTAGCCGACAGGGCCCTTATGGCTACACCTTC. It codes for CASSSRQGPYGYTF.

This clone occurred once. This chain connects TRBV18 to TRBJ1-2, with D possibly being TRBD1 (5 bases). The CDR3 has 16 amino acids. The V gene's germline CDR1 is KGHSH and CDR2 LQKENI. The V end was cut by 4 bases, the J end by 3 bases, with 18 bases between. The CDR3 nucleotides read TGTGCCAGCTCACGTCCGATTGGGGAAGGGGACTATGGCTACACCTTC. Translated: CASSRPIGEGDYGYTF.

The genes are TRBV15 and TRBJ1-1; D unresolved. The CDR3 sequence is 17 residues long. The V gene's germline CDR1 is LNHNV and CDR2 YYDKDF (reference sequence). V lost 1 base and J 0 bases, leaving 15 bases between the germline ends. Here the CDR3 DNA reads TGTGCCACCAGCAGAGGGGCCGGGTTACCTATGAACACTGAAGCTTTCTTT. Its translation: CATSRGAGLPMNTEAFF.

The chain employs TRBV9 and TRBJ2-3; the D gene could be TRBD1 or TRBD2 (5 bases each). Looked up from germline, CDR1 is SGDLS and CDR2 is YYNGEE. The germline V and J ends were trimmed by 4 bases and 4 bases, with 16 bases remaining between them. The CDR3 has 15 amino acids. The CDR3 spells CASSSQLGVADTQYF. The CDR3 DNA follows: TGTGCCAGCAGCTCCCAACTAGGGGTCGCAGATACGCAGTATTTT. The full variable domain, with the rest looked up from reference TRBV9 and TRBJ2-3, is DSGVTQTPKHLITATGQRVTLRCSPRSGDLSVYWYQQSLDQGLQFLIQYYNGEERAKGNILERFSAQQFPDLHSELNLSSLELGDSALYFCASSSQLGVADTQYFGPGTRLTVL.

This chain links TRBV4-1 with TRBJ2-2; the D gene is possibly TRBD1 (5 bases). Germline-derived CDR1 and CDR2 are MGHRA and YSYEKL. Trimming stripped 6 bases from V and 7 bases from J, with 12 bases between. This CDR3 contains 13 residues. This chain's CDR3 is CASRLQVNGELFF. CDR3 DNA: TGCGCCAGCAGATTACAGGTTAACGGGGAGCTGTTTTTT.

The gene calls are TRBV7-9 and TRBJ1-5, with 9 nucleotides matching TRBD1. The CDR3 spans 14 residues. With V trimmed by 3 bases and J by 4 bases, 1 base remained unmatched. CDR1 SEHNR and CDR2 FQNEAQ come from the germline V gene (reference sequence). In DNA form, the CDR3 reads TGTGCCAGCAGCTTGGGGACAGGGAATCAGCCCCAGCATTTT. It specifies CASSLGTGNQPQHF.

The V call is TRBV10-3, the J call TRBJ2-7, with TRBD1 matching 12 bases. Germline V gene lookup returns CDR1 ENHRY and CDR2 SYGVKD. The CDR3 extends over 13 amino acids. The J segment lost 10 bases and the V segment lost 6 bases, leaving 7 bases of the junction unmatched. CDR3 sequence: CAISSGTGGPQYF. The CDR3 DNA reads TGTGCCATCAGCTCCGGGACAGGGGGCCCCCAGTACTTC.

The J gene is TRBJ1-2, the V gene TRBV5-1, with D possibly matching TRBD1 (5 bases). V lost 5 bases to trimming and J lost 6 bases, with 11 bases between them. CDR3 size: 12 residues. CDR1 is SGHRS, CDR2 YFSETQ, per germline. CDR3 coding DNA: TGCGCCAGCAGAGCCGGGGCAGATGGCTACACCTTC. The encoded protein is CASRAGADGYTF.